This T cell receptor beta chain was recovered during a study of CD8 T cells in Susac syndrome. The RNA, about 0.45 to 1 ug, was put through reverse transcription using random hexamers. In TCRdb, the immunoSEQ multiplex PCR reads were re-called with MiXCR into one record per CDR3 protein. The sample lists about 140,000 distinct CDR3 sequences, approximately 95% occurring once. The V gene lost 2 bases and the J gene lost 3 bases, with 10 bases spanning the gap. CDR3 size: 14 residues. The authors sequenced TCR beta from blood CD8+ and CD4+ T cells. The sequencing input was CD4+ T cells from PBMCs. The chain carries TRBV12-3 or TRBV12-4 and TRBJ1-1; TRBD1 is a possible D gene (5 bases). The TCR sequence derives from a human donor with Susac syndrome. CDR3 sequence: CASSLRAGDTEAFF. CDR3 sequence (DNA): TGTGCCAGCAGTTTAAGGGCGGGGGACACTGAAGCTTTCTTT.